A single sample gave rise to the 26 T cell receptor beta chains below, sequenced in a study of vaccination effects on CD4 cells after COVID-19. Having been cultured for approximately ten days, the cells underwent CD4+ T cell isolation. The antigens these receptors bind are not known. The protocol was immunoSEQ multiplex PCR, while the TCRdb copy is restricted to in-frame clones and leaves out a portion. The table includes more than 60,000 clones, more than 60% detected once. The input for sequencing was CD4+ T cells from PBMCs cultured without peptide, taken before COVID-19 vaccination. The origin of the receptors is a human donor who had a prior SARS-CoV-2 infection.

DNA of the CDR3: TGTGCCAGCAGCGTTCGGGGGGGATATCACGAGCAGTACTTC. It specifies CASSVRGGYHEQYF. The rearrangement uses TRBV9 and TRBJ2-7, with 8 bases matching TRBD2. Germline lookup yields CDR1 SGDLS and CDR2 YYNGEE. The CDR3 extends over 14 amino acids. J was trimmed by 5 bases and V by 2 bases; bases with no gene match: 6.

The J gene is TRBJ2-2, the V gene TRBV7-8; D gene ambiguous. The CDR3 has 15 residues. Germline V CDR1 and CDR2: SGHVS, FQNEAQ. Trimming cost V 2 bases and J 3 bases, with 10 bases left between them. CDR3 sequence reads: CASSLSRLDTGELFF. CDR3 nucleotides: TGTGCCAGCAGCTTATCACGGCTGGACACCGGGGAGCTGTTTTTT.

This clone was observed a few times. In nucleotides, the CDR3 is TGTGCCAGTAGTGAACGACAGGGTGGCATCACTGAAGCTTTCTTT. Translated, it gives CASSERQGGITEAFF. J is TRBJ1-1 and V is TRBV19; TRBD1 aligns across 7 bases. The trim removed 5 bases at V and 4 bases at J, leaving 10 bases unmatched. CDR1 and CDR2 from the germline V gene are LNHDA and SQIVND (reference sequence). This CDR3 contains 15 residues.

The rearrangement uses TRBV19 and TRBJ1-5, with D uncertain. Germline V lookup: CDR1 LNHDA, CDR2 SQIVND (reference sequence). V lost 3 bases, J lost 7 bases, and 13 bases lay in between. This CDR3 is 14 amino acids long. CDR3 protein: CASSIRRGEQPQHF. The DNA of the CDR3 is TGTGCCAGTAGTATCCGACGGGGTGAGCAGCCCCAGCATTTT.

This clone is a singleton in its sample. The chain joins TRBV19 to TRBJ2-5, with D perhaps matching TRBD1 (6 bases). Per germline, CDR1 LNHDA and CDR2 SQIVND (reference sequence). The CDR3 runs to 14 residues. V was shortened by 5 bases and J by 5 bases, with 15 bases between the two germline ends. This CDR3 reads CASSLAGVTETQYF. The CDR3 DNA is TGTGCCAGTAGTTTGGCAGGGGTTACTGAGACCCAGTACTTC.

By sample share, this clone is medium-sized. The chain uses TRBV19 and TRBJ2-3, with 8 bases matching TRBD2. With V trimmed by 1 base and J by 4 bases, 1 base remained unmatched. Germline CDR1 and CDR2: LNHDA and SQIVND (reference sequence). The CDR3 spans 14 residues. CDR3 sequence: CASSIGTSPDTQYF. CDR3 nucleotide sequence: TGTGCCAGTAGTATAGGGACTAGCCCAGATACGCAGTATTTT.

The table lists this clone with a few counts. The rearrangement uses TRBV19 and TRBJ2-1; the D gene could be TRBD1 or TRBD2 (5 bases each). Germline V gene data show CDR1 as LNHDA and CDR2 as SQIVND (reference sequence). CDR3 length: 15 residues. V lost 6 bases and J 0 bases, leaving 12 bases between the germline ends. CDR3 nucleotides: TGTGCCAGTAGAAGGGGAGCTAGCTCCTACAATGAGCAGTTCTTC. Translated, it gives CASRRGASSYNEQFF.

This rearrangement joins TRBV4-3 to TRBJ2-5; a weak D match, TRBD1 (6 bases). Trimming removed 0 bases at V and 5 bases at J, with 13 bases between. Germline CDR1 is LGHNA and CDR2 is YSLEER. The CDR3 runs to 15 residues. CDR3 residues: CASSQDQHGGETQYF. The CDR3, as DNA: TGCGCCAGCAGCCAAGATCAGCATGGGGGCGAGACCCAGTACTTC.

The gene calls are TRBV5-1 and TRBJ2-5; D is unresolved. The CDR3 runs 13 residues. V lost 4 bases to trimming and J lost 4 bases, with 11 bases between them. Germline CDR1 is SGHRS and CDR2 is YFSETQ. CDR3 amino acids: CASSPSRAETQYF. DNA for the CDR3: TGCGCCAGCAGCCCGAGCAGAGCAGAGACCCAGTACTTC.

V is TRBV7-6 and J is TRBJ2-5, with D maybe TRBD1 (5 bases). This CDR3 spans 13 amino acids. From germline, CDR1 is SGHVS and CDR2 FNYEAQ. The V end was cut by 7 bases, the J end by 0 bases, with 9 bases between. For the CDR3, the DNA is TGTGCCAGCAAGGGGCCGTACCAAGAGACCCAGTACTTC. The encoded protein is CASKGPYQETQYF.

The chain combines TRBV19 with TRBJ1-2; 7 nucleotides agree with TRBD1. The CDR3 consists of 13 residues. Trimming removed 5 bases from V and 7 bases from J; junction bases left unmatched: 7. CDR1 and CDR2 (germline): LNHDA, SQIVND (reference sequence). The DNA for the CDR3 is TGTGCCAGTAGTCTCCGACAGGGCGGTGGCTACACCTTC. Translating it yields CASSLRQGGGYTF.

The J gene is TRBJ2-7, the V gene TRBV25-1; tentatively, D is TRBD1 (5 bases). With 8 bases removed from V and 1 base from J, the gap between germline ends came to 12 bases. CDR1 MGHDK and CDR2 SYGVNS come from the germline V gene. There are 13 residues in the CDR3. This chain's CDR3 is CASLDTDSYEQYF. The DNA for the CDR3 is TGTGCCAGCTTGGACACAGATTCCTACGAGCAGTACTTC.

The rearrangement links TRBV18 to TRBJ2-5; 7 bases map to TRBD1. The CDR3 runs to 13 residues. J was trimmed by 6 bases and V by 3 bases; bases with no gene match: 4. From germline, CDR1 is KGHSH and CDR2 LQKENI. In DNA, the CDR3 is TGTGCCAGCTCACCGACAGGGACGAAGACCCAGTACTTC. This gives the protein CASSPTGTKTQYF.

This chain joins TRBV19 and TRBJ2-7; TRBD1 might be the D (6 bases). Trimming took off 10 bases at V and 2 bases at J, with 21 bases between the two ends. Germline loops: CDR1 LNHDA, CDR2 SQIVND (reference sequence). The CDR3 covers 15 residues. CDR3: CATSLWTVGAYEQYF. CDR3 DNA sequence: TGTGCCACCTCCCTTTGGACAGTGGGGGCCTACGAGCAGTACTTC.

This chain links TRBV6-6 with TRBJ1-2; a possible D gene is TRBD1 (6 bases). Germline-derived CDR1 and CDR2 are MNHNY and SVGAGI (reference sequence). Trimming stripped 5 bases from V and 6 bases from J, with 16 bases between. This CDR3 spans 14 amino acids. The CDR3 here is CASSQIWTAHGYTF. For the CDR3, the DNA is TGTGCCAGCAGTCAAATTTGGACAGCCCATGGCTACACCTTC.

Remarks on this clone: Germline is not matched at one junction end, which may reflect a read error. This chain links TRBV6-1 with TRBJ1-4; tentatively, D is TRBD1 (5 bases). The CDR3 covers 14 residues. Germline CDR1 reads MNHNS; CDR2 reads SASEGT. The CDR3 sequence: CASSEDRANEKLFF. CDR3 nucleotide sequence: TGTGCCAGCAGCGAAGACAGAGCTAATGAAAAACTGTTTTTT.

This rearrangement joins TRBV11-3 to TRBJ2-7; TRBD1 aligns across 8 bases. The germline CDR1 and CDR2 sequences are SGHNT and YENEEA. There are 15 residues in the CDR3. The trim removed 5 bases at V and 2 bases at J, leaving 8 bases unmatched. The CDR3 reads CASSTWTGFTYEQYF. The CDR3 DNA follows: TGTGCCAGCAGCACGTGGACAGGGTTCACCTACGAGCAGTACTTC.

CDR3 DNA: TGTGCCAGCAGTTTTTTGGGCTACGAGCAGTACTTC. This gives the protein CASSFLGYEQYF. The chain links TRBV27 to TRBJ2-7, with no clear D. Germline V gives CDR1 MNHEY, CDR2 SMNVEV (reference sequence). The CDR3 spans 12 residues. V was shortened by 3 bases and J by 3 bases, with 6 bases between the two germline ends.

This clone was recorded a few times. The chain links TRBV27 to TRBJ2-3; 14 positions match TRBD2. From germline, CDR1 is MNHEY and CDR2 SMNVEV (reference sequence). This CDR3 comprises 18 residues. The V and J ends lost 7 bases and 5 bases, in that order; junction bases with no gene match: 14. The DNA for the CDR3 is TGTGCCAGCACCACAGGGGGCAGGGGACTAGCGGGAGAAGATACGCAGTATTTT. Translated: CASTTGGRGLAGEDTQYF.

The chain joins TRBV9 to TRBJ2-1, with 8 bases identical to TRBD2. The junction had 10 bases not matched to a gene; V was cut back by 7 bases and J by 4 bases. The length of the CDR3 is 15 residues. Germline CDR1 and CDR2: SGDLS and YYNGEE. CDR3 loop: CASSGASGPYNEQFF. The DNA for the CDR3 is TGTGCCAGCTCGGGAGCTAGCGGGCCTTACAATGAGCAGTTCTTC. The variable domain in full, with the rest retrieved from reference TRBV9 and TRBJ2-1, is DSGVTQTPKHLITATGQRVTLRCSPRSGDLSVYWYQQSLDQGLQFLIQYYNGEERAKGNILERFSAQQFPDLHSELNLSSLELGDSALYFCASSGASGPYNEQFFGPGTRLTVL.

The chain couples TRBV3-1 (or the pseudogene TRBV3-2) to TRBJ1-3; D not certain. CDR3 size: 16 residues. V gave up 1 base and J gave up 3 bases, with 13 bases separating them. Germline values: CDR1 LGHDT, CDR2 YNNKEL (reference sequence). The CDR3 coding sequence is TGTGCCAGCAGCCAAGTTTCATTGGTGGGTGGAAACACCATATATTTT. Protein product: CASSQVSLVGGNTIYF.

This clone was counted only a few times. The gene calls are TRBV18 and TRBJ1-1; D gene uncertain. V lost 3 bases and J 3 bases, leaving 11 bases between the germline ends. CDR3 length: 14 amino acids. Germline V CDR1 and CDR2: KGHSH, LQKENI. In DNA, the CDR3 is TGTGCCAGCTCACCCACACCGCTACACACTGAAGCTTTCTTT. Amino acids: CASSPTPLHTEAFF.

The chain recombines TRBV5-5 with TRBJ1-1; no clear D. The CDR3 has 16 amino acids. V was trimmed by 2 bases and J by 0 bases, leaving 14 bases between them. The germline gives CDR1 SGHKS, CDR2 YYEKEE (reference sequence). The CDR3 coding sequence is TGTGCCAGCAGCTTTGGCACGGCTTATCTGAACACTGAAGCTTTCTTT. As protein: CASSFGTAYLNTEAFF.

This chain uses TRBV5-1 with TRBJ2-1; D is perhaps TRBD2 (5 bases). Deletions cut 1 base from V and 8 bases from J, with 22 bases between. This CDR3 is built from 17 residues. Germline CDR1 is SGHRS and CDR2 is YFSETQ. In DNA form, the CDR3 reads TGCGCCAGCAGCTTGATTGGGGAGCCAGCTTTGGTCGATGAGCAGTTCTTC. Amino acid sequence: CASSLIGEPALVDEQFF.

V gene TRBV11-3 combines with J gene TRBJ2-3, with 7 bases lining up with TRBD2. This CDR3 comprises 13 residues. CDR1 is SGHNT, CDR2 YENEEA, per germline. Trimming took 5 bases from V and 4 from J; bases not matched to a gene: 3. Here the CDR3 reads CASSQAGADTQYF. In nucleotides, the CDR3 is TGTGCCAGCAGCCAGGCGGGGGCAGATACGCAGTATTTT.

The chain couples TRBV28 to TRBJ1-1; D uncertain. V was cut by 1 base and J by 4 bases, with 13 bases left in between. This CDR3 is built from 15 residues. Looked up from germline, CDR1 is MDHEN and CDR2 is SYDVKM. This CDR3 is CASSLSGSAITEAFF. CDR3 coding DNA: TGTGCCAGCAGTTTATCGGGGTCTGCTATCACTGAAGCTTTCTTT.